This T cell receptor (beta chain) was sequenced during a study of Tregs in tolerant kidney transplant recipients. TCRdb's copy holds only in-frame clones and misses some; the assay was immunoSEQ multiplex PCR. The data show some 70,000 clones, roughly nine tenths seen once. Trimming pared 3 bases from V and 5 bases from J, leaving 15 bases between. Germline loops: CDR1 SGHRS, CDR2 YFSETQ. The CDR3 loop spans 15 amino acids. The source of this sequence is a human donor who received a combined kidney and bone marrow transplant. The sample was CD4+ T cells from blood, taken before the transplant. V gene TRBV5-1 combines with J gene TRBJ2-1, with TRBD1 as a possible D gene (5 bases). The CDR3 DNA follows: TGCGCCAGCAGCTCAACAGGCCCCCGAGACAATGAGCAGTTCTTC. Its protein is CASSSTGPRDNEQFF.